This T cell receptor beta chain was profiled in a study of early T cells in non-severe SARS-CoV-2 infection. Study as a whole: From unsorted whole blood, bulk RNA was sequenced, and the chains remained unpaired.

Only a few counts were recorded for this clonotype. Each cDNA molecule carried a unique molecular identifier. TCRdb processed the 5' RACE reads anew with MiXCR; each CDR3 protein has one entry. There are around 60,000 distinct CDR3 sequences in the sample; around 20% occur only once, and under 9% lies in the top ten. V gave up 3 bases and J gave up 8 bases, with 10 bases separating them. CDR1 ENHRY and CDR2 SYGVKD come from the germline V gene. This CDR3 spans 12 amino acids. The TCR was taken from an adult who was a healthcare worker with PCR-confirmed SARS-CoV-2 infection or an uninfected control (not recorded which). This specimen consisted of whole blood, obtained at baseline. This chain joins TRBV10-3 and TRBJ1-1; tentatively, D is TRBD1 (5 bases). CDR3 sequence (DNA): TGTGCCATCAGTGACGGAGGACAAGAAGCTTTCTTT. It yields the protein CAISDGGQEAFF.